A single sample gave rise to the 28 T cell receptor beta chains below, sequenced in a study of blood T cell repertoires in COVID-19. Here immunoSEQ multiplex PCR was the method, and the copy in TCRdb shows in-frame clones only, minus some. In the table there are 130,000 to 150,000 clones, 70% to 85% of which are singletons. Sample: peripheral blood. Source of these receptors: a man aged 55 to 70 with acute or convalescent COVID-19.

In this sample, this clone turned up many times. The same CDR3 arises from other DNA sequences in this sample as well. The chain joins TRBV4-2 to TRBJ1-1, with 7 bases identical to TRBD1. Germline CDR1 and CDR2: LGHNA and YNFKEQ. V dropped 1 base and J dropped 7; count of bases not matched to a gene: 6. The CDR3 loop spans 14 amino acids. The CDR3 sequence is CASSQGSGGNEAFF. The CDR3 nucleotides are TGTGCCAGCAGCCAAGGGTCAGGGGGGAATGAAGCTTTCTTT.

The chain combines TRBV4-2 with TRBJ1-2; D remains unclear. This CDR3 comprises 12 residues. Germline V CDR1 and CDR2: LGHNA, YNFKEQ. The V end was cut by 0 bases, the J end by 8 bases, with 7 bases between. CDR3 sequence reads: CASSQDAAGYTF. CDR3 coding DNA: TGTGCCAGCAGCCAAGATGCCGCGGGCTACACCTTC.

The chain is built from TRBV14 and TRBJ2-3; 10 nucleotides match TRBD2. Germline V gene sequence: CDR1 SGHDN, CDR2 FVKESK. CDR3 size: 15 residues. Trimming cost V 4 bases and J 4 bases; bases outside gene matches: 5. This CDR3 reads CASSRLAGGADTQYF. The CDR3 nucleotides are TGTGCCAGCAGCCGTTTAGCGGGAGGTGCAGATACGCAGTATTTT.

The V call is TRBV7-2, the J call TRBJ2-7, with 7 bases identical to TRBD1. Trimming removed 5 bases from V and 10 bases from J; junction bases left unmatched: 8. CDR1 is SGHTA, CDR2 FQGNSA, per germline. The CDR3 is 12 amino acids. CDR3 loop: CASSPPDRAQYF. In DNA, the CDR3 is TGTGCCAGCAGCCCCCCCGACAGGGCCCAGTACTTC.

The chain employs TRBV9 and TRBJ2-5; 7 bases are shared with TRBD1. Trimming at V came to 4 bases and at J to 2 bases, leaving 11 bases not matched to a gene. CDR1 SGDLS and CDR2 YYNGEE come from the germline V gene. The CDR3 sequence is 16 residues long. The CDR3 DNA sequence: TGTGCCAGCAGCTCCCGACAGACAGGGTTTCAAGAGACCCAGTACTTC. Its translation is CASSSRQTGFQETQYF.

This chain connects TRBV14 to TRBJ2-2; D remains ambiguous. Germline V gene lookup returns CDR1 SGHDN and CDR2 FVKESK. The CDR3 is made up of 13 amino acids. Trimming stripped 8 bases from V and 4 bases from J, with 11 bases between. CDR3 DNA: TGTGCCAGCTCGAGCGCTATCACCGGGGAGCTGTTTTTT. Amino acids: CASSSAITGELFF.

V usage is TRBV2 and J usage is TRBJ1-2; D is perhaps TRBD1 (6 bases). V gave up 6 bases and J gave up 6 bases, with 17 bases separating them. The CDR3 extends over 14 amino acids. Looked up from germline, CDR1 is SNHLY and CDR2 is FYNNEI. The CDR3 nucleotides are TGTGCCAGCAGGGTGGGGGCCAAGCCCCATGGCTACACCTTC. Translating it yields CASRVGAKPHGYTF. The full variable domain, in which reference TRBV2 and TRBJ1-2 provide the parts outside the CDR3, is EPEVTQTPSHQVTQMGQEVILRCVPISNHLYFYWYRQILGQKVEFLVSFYNNEISEKSEIFDDQFSVERPDGSNFTLKIRSTKLEDSAMYFCASRVGAKPHGYTFGSGTRLTVV.

CDR3 sequence (DNA): TGTGCCAGCAGCTCCCTTAGGGGCACCGGGGAGCTGTTTTTT. Translation: CASSSLRGTGELFF. The V and J genes are TRBV7-8 and TRBJ2-2, with D perhaps TRBD1 (5 bases). The ends were cut back, 4 bases at V and 4 bases at J, with 10 bases in the middle. Germline V gene lookup returns CDR1 SGHVS and CDR2 FQNEAQ. This CDR3 contains 14 residues.

The V gene is TRBV28, the J gene TRBJ2-7; D remains ambiguous. Trimming left V 2 bases short and J 10 bases short, with 12 bases between. Germline CDR1 is MDHEN and CDR2 is SYDVKM. The CDR3 extends over 12 amino acids. The CDR3 loop is CASSLGTGRQYF. As DNA, the CDR3 is TGTGCCAGCAGTTTAGGTACGGGTAGACAGTACTTC.

The CDR3 DNA reads TGTGCCAGCAGTTACTCACGGGCAGGGAAGGGCGAGCAGTACTTC. Encoded protein: CASSYSRAGKGEQYF. V usage is TRBV6-5 and J usage is TRBJ2-7, with D possibly being TRBD1 (5 bases). Trimming shortened V by 0 bases and J by 6 bases, and 15 bases separated the two germline ends. The CDR3 spans 15 residues. Germline V CDR1 and CDR2: MNHEY, SVGAGI.

The V call is TRBV6-2 or TRBV6-3, the J call TRBJ1-1, with D tentatively TRBD1 (6 bases). The ends were cut back, 1 base at V and 1 base at J, with 10 bases in the middle. The CDR3 totals 15 residues. Germline V lookup: CDR1 MNHEY, CDR2 SVGEGT. CDR3 sequence (DNA): TGTGCCAGCAGTTACTTAAGGGGGAGGAACACTGAAGCTTTCTTT. It encodes CASSYLRGRNTEAFF.

The gene calls are TRBV4-2 and TRBJ2-3, with 10 bases aligning to TRBD2. The CDR3 loop spans 15 amino acids. CDR1 and CDR2 from the germline V gene are LGHNA and YNFKEQ. V gave up 4 bases and J gave up 6 bases; unmatched junction bases: 7. The CDR3 loop reads CASSPGVAGGDTQYF. The CDR3 DNA sequence: TGTGCCAGCAGCCCCGGGGTAGCGGGAGGTGATACGCAGTATTTT.

The chain carries TRBV9 and TRBJ1-6; D is perhaps TRBD1 (6 bases). Between the trimmed V and J ends, which lost 2 bases and 1 base, there was a span of 13 bases. Germline V lookup: CDR1 SGDLS, CDR2 YYNGEE. The CDR3 length is 17 residues. CDR3 sequence reads: CASSVNREGSYNSPLHF. The CDR3 DNA follows: TGTGCCAGCAGCGTTAACAGGGAAGGATCCTATAATTCACCCCTCCACTTT. The complete variable domain, with remaining parts taken from reference TRBV9 and TRBJ1-6, reads DSGVTQTPKHLITATGQRVTLRCSPRSGDLSVYWYQQSLDQGLQFLIQYYNGEERAKGNILERFSAQQFPDLHSELNLSSLELGDSALYFCASSVNREGSYNSPLHFGNGTRLTVT.

This sequence joins TRBV7-2 and TRBJ2-7, with 8 bases that match TRBD1. This CDR3 is built from 14 residues. Per germline, CDR1 SGHTA and CDR2 FQGNSA. Trimming at V came to 5 bases and at J to 4 bases, leaving 7 bases not matched to a gene. CDR3 protein: CASSPRTGLYEQYF. CDR3 in DNA: TGTGCCAGCAGCCCGCGGACAGGGTTGTACGAGCAGTACTTC. Filled out from reference TRBV7-2 and TRBJ2-7, the complete variable domain reads GAGVSQSPSNKVTEKGKDVELRCDPISGHTALYWYRQSLGQGLEFLIYFQGNSAPDKSGLPSDRFSAERTGGSVSTLTIQRTQQEDSAVYLCASSPRTGLYEQYFGPGTRLTVT.

V is TRBV29-1 and J is TRBJ2-7, with D possibly being TRBD2 (5 bases). Trimming took 7 bases from V and 0 from J, leaving 10 bases between them. The germline V gene encodes CDR1 SQVTM and CDR2 ANQGSEA. There are 12 residues in the CDR3. DNA of the CDR3: TGCAGCGCTGTAGCGAGCTCCTACGAGCAGTACTTC. Its protein is CSAVASSYEQYF.

This chain links TRBV5-6 with TRBJ2-3; D may be TRBD1 (5 bases). The CDR3 is 13 residues long. Germline V gene sequence: CDR1 SGHDT, CDR2 YYEEEE. The V end was cut by 4 bases, the J end by 1 base, with 7 bases between. CDR3 sequence: CASSLGGTDTQYF. The CDR3 DNA follows: TGTGCCAGCAGCCTAGGGGGCACAGATACGCAGTATTTT. Complete variable domain (other parts from reference TRBV5-6 and TRBJ2-3): DAGVTQSPTHLIKTRGQQVTLRCSPKSGHDTVSWYQQALGQGPQFIFQYYEEEERQRGNFPDRFSGHQFPNYSSELNVNALLLGDSALYLCASSLGGTDTQYFGPGTRLTVL.

The chain couples TRBV10-3 to TRBJ1-2; D unresolved. From germline, CDR1 is ENHRY and CDR2 SYGVKD. V was pared by 4 bases and J by 2 bases, with 11 bases between. CDR3 size: 14 residues. The DNA for the CDR3 is TGTGCCATCAGTGCCGTGGGCCGGAACTATGGCTACACCTTC. The encoded protein is CAISAVGRNYGYTF.

This clone showed up just a few times. The rearrangement links TRBV6-1 to TRBJ1-2; possibly TRBD1 for D (5 bases). Trimming left V 4 bases short and J 8 bases short, with 23 bases between. The CDR3 runs to 16 residues. The germline V gene has CDR1 MNHNS and CDR2 SASEGT. The CDR3 bases are TGTGCCAGCAGTGGGTGGCGGGAGGGGAAAAACTCCGGCTACACCTTC. It specifies CASSGWREGKNSGYTF.

The chain employs TRBV18 and TRBJ2-2, with 8 nucleotides matching TRBD2. CDR1 and CDR2 (germline): KGHSH, LQKENI. The CDR3 runs 17 residues. J was trimmed by 4 bases and V by 2 bases; bases with no gene match: 9. CDR3 bases: TGTGCCAGCTCACCAATAGGACTAGCTTCGGGCACCGGGGAGCTGTTTTTT. Protein sequence: CASSPIGLASGTGELFF.

This sequence joins TRBV12-3 or TRBV12-4 and TRBJ2-1; 9 nucleotides line up with TRBD2. The CDR3 is 13 residues long. The V segment lost 4 bases and the J segment 6 bases; nucleotides outside the gene matches: 1. The CDR3 nucleotides are TGTGCCAGCAGTTCTAGCGGGGTCAATGAGCAGTTCTTC. Translating it yields CASSSSGVNEQFF.

The chain couples TRBV7-2 to TRBJ1-2; 10 bases map to TRBD1. Per germline, CDR1 SGHTA and CDR2 FQGNSA. J lost 9 bases, V lost 5 bases, and 12 bases had no gene match. The CDR3 loop spans 15 amino acids. The CDR3 spells CASSLTTGGVSRYTF. DNA for the CDR3: TGTGCCAGCAGCCTCACGACAGGGGGCGTTTCTCGCTACACCTTC.

V gene TRBV10-3 combines with J gene TRBJ1-3; D uncertain. V shed 10 bases and J shed 0 bases, with 10 bases lying between them. Germline CDR1 and CDR2: ENHRY and SYGVKD. CDR3 length equals 13 residues. CDR3 nucleotide sequence: TGTGCCACCAATCAGAACTCTGGAAACACCATATATTTT. Amino acid sequence: CATNQNSGNTIYF.

This clone has just a few counts. The CDR3 sequence is CASRDRGRGGELFF. CDR3 sequence (DNA): TGTGCCAGCCGGGACAGGGGGCGCGGCGGGGAGCTGTTTTTT. The chain carries TRBV19 and TRBJ2-2; 12 bases align to TRBD1. Losses at the gene ends were 9 bases for V and 7 bases for J; bases not matched to a gene: 6. This CDR3 contains 14 residues. Per germline, CDR1 LNHDA and CDR2 SQIVND (reference sequence).

A few counts support this clone. The chain is built from TRBV11-1 and TRBJ1-1; D unclear. The V and J ends lost 3 bases and 4 bases respectively, with 9 bases between them. CDR1 and CDR2 (germline): SGHAT, FQDESV (reference sequence). This CDR3 spans 13 amino acids. The CDR3 region is CASSFGEATEAFF. The CDR3 DNA reads TGTGCCAGCAGCTTCGGAGAAGCCACTGAAGCTTTCTTT.

The genes are TRBV9 and TRBJ2-1; possibly TRBD2 for D (6 bases). V dropped 4 bases and J dropped 2 bases, with 19 bases sitting between them. Germline assignment: CDR1 SGDLS and CDR2 YYNGEE. The CDR3 totals 17 residues. The CDR3 loop is CASSRRAGRGAYNEQFF. The CDR3 nucleotides are TGTGCCAGCAGCCGGAGGGCGGGCCGAGGGGCCTACAATGAGCAGTTCTTC.

V is TRBV20-1 and J is TRBJ1-1; 8 bases map to TRBD1. This CDR3 region has 11 residues. Losses at the gene ends were 7 bases for V and 4 bases for J; bases not matched to a gene: 2. Germline assignment: CDR1 DFQATT and CDR2 SNEGSKA (reference sequence). The CDR3 DNA reads TGCAGTGGCAGGGGGCTCACTGAAGCTTTCTTT. Residues: CSGRGLTEAFF.

This clone was seen only a few times. The V and J genes are TRBV3-1 (or the pseudogene TRBV3-2) and TRBJ1-1; possibly TRBD1 for D (5 bases). V lost 2 bases and J 5 bases, leaving 12 bases between the germline ends. Looked up from germline, CDR1 is LGHDT and CDR2 is YNNKEL (reference sequence). The CDR3 length is 14 residues. The CDR3 sequence is CASSQLWGETEAFF. DNA of the CDR3: TGTGCCAGCAGCCAACTATGGGGGGAAACTGAAGCTTTCTTT.

This chain joins TRBV6-5 and TRBJ1-2; D is unresolved. Germline V lookup: CDR1 MNHEY, CDR2 SVGAGI. This CDR3 is built from 14 residues. V was cut by 6 bases and J by 0 bases, with 11 bases left in between. The CDR3 DNA reads as TGTGCCAGCAGACCGCAGGTTTCTAACTATGGCTACACCTTC. Translating gives CASRPQVSNYGYTF.